One TCR beta chain is described in this entry. Its antigen is still unknown. The data stem from a study of radiotherapy plus CTLA-4 blockade in lung cancer. Points from the study as a whole: There was expansion of tumor-derived TCR clones in blood after radiotherapy plus ipilimumab.

V lost 2 bases, J lost 4 bases, and 10 bases stayed unmatched. Per germline, CDR1 SNHLY and CDR2 FYNNEI. This CDR3 is 17 amino acids long. Assay: immunoSEQ multiplex PCR; the TCRdb copy retains only in-frame clones and omits some. The sample comprises 85,000 to 100,000 clones, approximately 79% of which are singletons, and over 12% rests with the top ten. Sequenced material: peripheral blood, taken from a patient treated with radiotherapy plus ipilimumab. The chain uses TRBV2 and TRBJ1-2; 10 positions agree with TRBD1. The sequence was obtained from a human donor with non-small cell lung cancer that progressed on radiotherapy plus ipilimumab. This CDR3 reads CASSEPVGQGFRYGYTF. The CDR3 DNA reads TGTGCCAGCAGTGAACCAGTGGGACAGGGGTTTCGCTATGGCTACACCTTC.